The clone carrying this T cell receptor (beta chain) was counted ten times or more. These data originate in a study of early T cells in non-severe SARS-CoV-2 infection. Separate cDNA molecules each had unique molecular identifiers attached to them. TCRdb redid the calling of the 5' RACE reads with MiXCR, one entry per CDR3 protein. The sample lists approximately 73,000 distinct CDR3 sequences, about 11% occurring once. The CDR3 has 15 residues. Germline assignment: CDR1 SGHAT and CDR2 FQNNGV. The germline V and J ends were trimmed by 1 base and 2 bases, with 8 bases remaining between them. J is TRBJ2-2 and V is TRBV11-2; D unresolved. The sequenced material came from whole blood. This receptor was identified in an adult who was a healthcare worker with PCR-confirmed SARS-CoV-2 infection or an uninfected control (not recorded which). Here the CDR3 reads CASSLVRLNTGELFF. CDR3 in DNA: TGTGCCAGCAGCTTAGTAAGATTAAACACCGGGGAGCTGTTTTTT.